This T cell receptor (beta chain) was identified during a study of CD8+ T cells in alopecia areata. Whole-study context: Affected scalp percentage determined the severity score of treated patients.

TCR sequencing used cDNA made by reverse transcription of extracted RNA. Measured with immunoSEQ multiplex PCR; TCRdb has only the in-frame clones, and not every one. The table records about 190,000 clones, approximately 61% of them present only once. Treatment given: oral pan-JAK inhibitor, 5-10 mg twice daily. The CDR3 runs 13 residues. V trimming: 9 bases; J trimming: 1 base; junction bases outside the gene matches: 1. Germline loops: CDR1 SNHLY, CDR2 FYNNEI. V gene TRBV2 combines with J gene TRBJ2-3; 10 bases fit TRBD2. The TCR originated in a human donor with alopecia areata. This material consisted of CD4+ T cells sorted from blood, taken at week 24, from a patient treated with tofacitinib. CDR3 nucleotide sequence: TGTGCCAGAGGGACTAGCGGCACAGATACGCAGTATTTT. Protein: CARGTSGTDTQYF.